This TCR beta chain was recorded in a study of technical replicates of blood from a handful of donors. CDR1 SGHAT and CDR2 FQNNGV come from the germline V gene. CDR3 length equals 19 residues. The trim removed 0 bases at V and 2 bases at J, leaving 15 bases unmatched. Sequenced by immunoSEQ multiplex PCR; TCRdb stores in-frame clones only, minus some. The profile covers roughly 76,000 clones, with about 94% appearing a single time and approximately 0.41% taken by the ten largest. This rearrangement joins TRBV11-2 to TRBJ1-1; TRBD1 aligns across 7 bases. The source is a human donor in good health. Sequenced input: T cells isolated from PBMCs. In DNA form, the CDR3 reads TGTGCCAGCAGCTTAGATCTTATGAGAGAGAGGGGGCCAAACACTGAAGCTTTCTTT. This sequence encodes CASSLDLMRERGPNTEAFF.